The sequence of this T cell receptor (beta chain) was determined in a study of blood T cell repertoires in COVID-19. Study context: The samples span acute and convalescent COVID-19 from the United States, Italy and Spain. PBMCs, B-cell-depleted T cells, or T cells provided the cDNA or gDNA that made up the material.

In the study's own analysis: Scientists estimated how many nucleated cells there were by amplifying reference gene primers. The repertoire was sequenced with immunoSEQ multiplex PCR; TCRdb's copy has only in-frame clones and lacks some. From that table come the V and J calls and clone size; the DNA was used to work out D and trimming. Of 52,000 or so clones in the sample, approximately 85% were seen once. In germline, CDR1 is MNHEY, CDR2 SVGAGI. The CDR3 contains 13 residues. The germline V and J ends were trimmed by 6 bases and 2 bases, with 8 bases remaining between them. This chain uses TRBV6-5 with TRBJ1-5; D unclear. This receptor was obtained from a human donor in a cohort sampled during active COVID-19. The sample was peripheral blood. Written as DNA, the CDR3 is TGTGCCAGCAGGGGCAGTCGCAATCAGCCCCAGCATTTT. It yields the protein CASRGSRNQPQHF.